These T cell receptor beta chains were read from a single sample in a study of blood T cell repertoires in COVID-19. Sequencing used immunoSEQ multiplex PCR; TCRdb keeps in-frame clones, though not all of them. The repertoire holds roughly 130,000 clones, with about 86% as singletons. The sequenced sample consisted of PBMCs or T cells enriched from blood (not recorded which). Every receptor here comes from a man in his fifties or sixties who had recovered from COVID-19. Each CDR3 is given with its conserved first and last residue. The D gene is left open where the match is weak. Clone size is given for some rows only: seen once, a few or many times, or a class if the clone is expanded.

TRBD2	TRBV7-2	.	TRBJ2-7	15	CASTPGLEGTYEQYF	TGTGCCAGCACCCCGGGACTAGAGGGGACCTACGAGCAGTACTTC
TRBD2	TRBV11-2	.	TRBJ2-7	16	CASSLVGLGGRYEQYF	TGTGCCAGCAGCTTAGTCGGACTGGGAGGGAGGTACGAGCAGTACTTC
.	TRBV6-4	.	TRBJ2-3	15	CASSVGGGAGYTQYF	TGTGCCAGCAGTGTAGGTGGTGGAGCGGGTTATACGCAGTATTTT
.	TRBV19	.	TRBJ2-7	15	CASRSDPGLTYEQYF	TGTGCCAGTAGGTCTGATCCGGGACTGACCTACGAGCAGTACTTC
TRBD2	TRBV3-1/TRBV3-2	.	TRBJ2-7	17	CASNRGTKTSGSYEQYF	TGTGCCAGCAACCGTGGGACCAAGACTAGCGGCTCCTACGAGCAGTACTTC
TRBD2	TRBV3-1/TRBV3-2	.	TRBJ2-5	15	CASSGAGGSWETQYF	TGTGCCAGCAGTGGAGCGGGGGGAAGCTGGGAGACCCAGTACTTC
TRBD2	TRBV5-1	few	TRBJ2-1	15	CASSPGITSGSEQFF	TGCGCCAGCAGCCCAGGGATTACTAGCGGCTCCGAGCAGTTCTTC
.	TRBV7-9	.	TRBJ2-3	15	CASSLGVTGTDTQYF	TGTGCCAGCAGCTTAGGGGTGACAGGCACAGATACGCAGTATTTT
.	TRBV18	.	TRBJ1-2	13	CASSPRQIHGYTF	TGTGCCAGCTCACCACGGCAAATTCATGGCTACACCTTC
.	TRBV27	once	TRBJ1-4	16	CASSLATGFLGEKLFF	TGTGCCAGCAGTTTGGCCACAGGGTTCTTGGGTGAAAAACTGTTTTTT
.	TRBV5-1	once	TRBJ1-6	19	CASSLRQGLEFGYNSPLHF	TGCGCCAGCAGCTTGCGGCAGGGGTTGGAGTTTGGGTATAATTCACCCCTCCACTTT
TRBD1	TRBV2	.	TRBJ1-3	13	CASARGLGNTIYF	TGTGCCAGTGCAAGGGGGCTAGGAAACACCATATATTTT
.	TRBV9	.	TRBJ2-3	12	CASSVPTDTQYF	TGTGCCAGCAGCGTCCCGACAGATACGCAGTATTTT
TRBD2	TRBV5-8	.	TRBJ2-5	17	CASSMTISGGAEETQYF	TGTGCCAGCAGCATGACTATTAGCGGGGGGGCAGAAGAGACCCAGTACTTC
.	TRBV5-6	.	TRBJ1-2	15	CASSSRGVNNYGYTF	TGTGCCAGCAGCTCCCGGGGGGTGAATAACTATGGCTACACCTTC
TRBD1	TRBV30	.	TRBJ1-2	13	CAWKGQGLYGYTF	TGTGCCTGGAAGGGACAGGGACTCTATGGCTACACCTTC
.	TRBV18	.	TRBJ1-1	13	CASSRGRDTEAFF	TGTGCCAGCTCACGGGGGCGCGACACTGAAGCTTTCTTT
.	TRBV28	few	TRBJ1-5	16	CASHPGGGASNQPQHF	TGTGCCAGCCACCCCGGGGGGGGCGCGAGCAATCAGCCCCAGCATTTT
.	TRBV27	.	TRBJ2-4	12	CASRNSGNIQYF	TGTGCCAGCAGGAACAGCGGGAACATTCAGTACTTC
.	TRBV7-2	.	TRBJ1-6	12	CASSLDRPPLHF	TGTGCCAGCAGCTTAGACAGACCACCCCTCCACTTT
.	TRBV19	.	TRBJ2-1	16	CASSIPPPSSYNEQFF	TGTGCCAGTAGTATCCCCCCCCCGAGCTCCTACAATGAGCAGTTCTTC
.	TRBV10-3	.	TRBJ1-1	15	CAIRTGQGRNTEAFF	TGTGCCATCAGGACCGGGCAGGGAAGGAACACTGAAGCTTTCTTT
.	TRBV28	.	TRBJ2-7	14	CASTSGGGNYQQYF	TGTGCCAGCACCTCGGGGGGCGGGAACTACCAGCAGTACTTC
TRBD2	TRBV19	.	TRBJ2-1	19	CASRWTGLAGGQTYNEQFF	TGTGCCAGTAGATGGACTGGACTAGCGGGGGGGCAAACCTACAATGAGCAGTTCTTC
.	TRBV2	.	TRBJ2-3	14	CASNPGDLADTQYF	TGTGCCAGCAATCCGGGGGATTTAGCAGATACGCAGTATTTT
.	TRBV7-2	.	TRBJ2-1	15	CASSLFPGAYNEQFF	TGTGCCAGCAGCTTATTCCCAGGGGCCTACAATGAGCAGTTCTTC
TRBD2	TRBV5-1	.	TRBJ2-1	15	CASSPGGASYNEQFF	TGCGCCAGCAGCCCCGGGGGGGCTTCCTACAATGAGCAGTTCTTC
.	TRBV30	.	TRBJ2-7	12	CAWANGVYEQYF	TGTGCCTGGGCAAATGGAGTCTACGAGCAGTACTTC
TRBD2	TRBV10-3	.	TRBJ2-7	15	CAIRSSGAASYEQYF	TGTGCCATCAGGAGTAGCGGGGCCGCCTCCTACGAGCAGTACTTC
TRBD2	TRBV27	.	TRBJ2-5	15	CARPSGGALRETQYF	TGTGCCAGACCTAGCGGGGGGGCCCTCCGAGAGACCCAGTACTTC
TRBD1	TRBV7-2	.	TRBJ1-2	15	CASSLRTGGDYGYTF	TGTGCCAGCAGCTTAAGGACAGGGGGCGACTATGGCTACACCTTC
.	TRBV11-1	.	TRBJ2-1	15	CASSLAQGSYNEQFF	TGTGCCAGCAGCTTAGCACAGGGCAGTTACAATGAGCAGTTCTTC
.	TRBV13	.	TRBJ1-4	16	CASSTTMAGSHEKLFF	TGTGCCAGCAGCACCACGATGGCAGGGTCCCATGAAAAACTGTTTTTT
TRBD1	TRBV19	once	TRBJ1-5	17	CASTPRDSIYSNQPQHF	TGTGCCAGTACTCCAAGGGACAGCATCTATAGCAATCAGCCCCAGCATTTT
TRBD2	TRBV2	.	TRBJ2-5	16	CASRRTSGGIGETQYF	TGTGCCAGCCGCCGGACTAGCGGGGGGATTGGAGAGACCCAGTACTTC
.	TRBV7-2	.	TRBJ1-2	14	CASSRYARGGGYTF	TGTGCCAGCAGCCGTTATGCTCGGGGGGGTGGCTACACCTTC
.	TRBV7-8	.	TRBJ2-3	16	CASSLEWGDSTDTQYF	TGTGCCAGCAGCTTAGAGTGGGGGGACTCTACAGATACGCAGTATTTT
TRBD2	TRBV10-2	.	TRBJ2-3	14	CARATSGEADTQYF	TGCGCCAGGGCGACTAGCGGGGAAGCAGATACGCAGTATTTT
.	TRBV6-5	.	TRBJ1-1	13	CASSYVQDTEAFF	TGTGCCAGCAGTTACGTTCAGGACACTGAAGCTTTCTTT
TRBD2	TRBV11-1	.	TRBJ2-3	15	CASSRLAGGPDTQYF	TGTGCCAGCAGCAGACTAGCGGGGGGCCCAGATACGCAGTATTTT
TRBD2	TRBV6-2/TRBV6-3	.	TRBJ2-6	19	CASSPTSGAIISGANVLTF	TGTGCCAGCAGCCCCACTAGCGGGGCTATAATCTCTGGGGCCAACGTCCTGACTTTC
.	TRBV6-5	.	TRBJ2-5	12	CAGAAFQETQYF	TGTGCCGGAGCGGCCTTCCAAGAGACCCAGTACTTC
TRBD1	TRBV5-1	.	TRBJ1-1	15	CASSLMTGGVTEAFF	TGCGCCAGCAGCTTGATGACAGGGGGGGTTACTGAAGCTTTCTTT
TRBD2	TRBV3-1/TRBV3-2	.	TRBJ2-1	21	CASSQDRGGTSGIRSYNEQFF	TGTGCCAGCAGCCAAGATAGAGGGGGGACTAGCGGGATACGCTCCTACAATGAGCAGTTCTTC
TRBD1	TRBV20-1	.	TRBJ1-4	12	CSASGGGKKLFF	TGCAGTGCTAGTGGAGGGGGCAAAAAACTGTTTTTT
.	TRBV28	.	TRBJ1-5	13	CASSLISNQPQHF	TGTGCCAGCAGTCTAATTAGCAATCAGCCCCAGCATTTT
.	TRBV5-5	.	TRBJ1-3	18	CASSFRGQYSSGGNTIYF	TGTGCCAGCAGCTTTAGGGGACAATATTCCTCTGGAGGAAACACCATATATTTT
.	TRBV5-4	.	TRBJ1-5	15	CASSLQGISNQPQHF	TGTGCCAGCAGCCTGCAGGGGATCAGCAATCAGCCCCAGCATTTT
.	TRBV7-8	.	TRBJ1-3	14	CASSLRGGGNTIYF	TGTGCCAGCAGCCTCAGGGGCGGGGGAAACACCATATATTTT
.	TRBV12-3/TRBV12-4	.	TRBJ1-5	13	CASRAGGNQPQHF	TGTGCCAGCAGGGCAGGGGGCAATCAGCCCCAGCATTTT
TRBD2	TRBV5-1	.	TRBJ2-5	12	CASSAGGISQYF	TGCGCCAGCAGCGCGGGAGGGATCTCCCAGTACTTC
TRBD1	TRBV18	few	TRBJ2-1	14	CASSRKTGGNEQFF	TGTGCCAGCTCACGAAAGACAGGGGGCAATGAGCAGTTCTTC
TRBD1	TRBV6-6	.	TRBJ1-2	18	CASSQTGGHRGNNYGYTF	TGTGCCAGCAGTCAAACCGGAGGGCACAGGGGAAACAACTATGGCTACACCTTC
.	TRBV7-2	.	TRBJ1-1	12	CASSLAAASVSF	TGTGCCAGCAGCCTCGCGGCCGCCAGCGTCTCATTT
.	TRBV6-4	.	TRBJ1-5	13	CASSDEQGLPQHF	TGTGCCAGCAGTGACGAGCAGGGTTTACCCCAGCATTTT
TRBD2	TRBV6-5	.	TRBJ2-7	15	CASTRSGGDSYEQYF	TGTGCCAGCACTCGTAGCGGGGGAGATTCCTACGAGCAGTACTTC
.	TRBV9	.	TRBJ1-3	15	CASSVSGSSGNTIYF	TGTGCCAGCAGCGTATCGGGGAGCTCTGGAAACACCATATATTTT